Following are 32 T cell receptor beta chains from one sample sequenced in a study of CD8 T cells in Susac syndrome. The authors reverse transcribed 0.5 to 1 ug RNA with random hexamers. TCRdb itself ran the immunoSEQ multiplex PCR reads through MiXCR, one entry per CDR3 protein. The sample records around 190,000 distinct CDR3 sequences, 90% to 95% being singletons. Source material: CD4+ T cells from PBMCs. The receptors were gathered from a human donor with Susac syndrome.

This chain uses TRBV20-1 with TRBJ1-1, with D perhaps TRBD1 (5 bases). V lost 0 bases to trimming and J lost 0 bases, with 8 bases between them. This CDR3 has 14 amino acids. In germline, CDR1 is DFQATT, CDR2 SNEGSKA (reference sequence). The CDR3 region has the DNA TGCAGTGCTAGAGATGGGGGATTGAACACTGAAGCTTTCTTT. Encoded protein: CSARDGGLNTEAFF.

The chain couples TRBV30 to TRBJ2-4; 12 bases match TRBD1. Germline lookup yields CDR1 GTSNPN and CDR2 SVGIG (reference sequence). This CDR3 region has 16 residues. V lost 3 bases to trimming and J lost 9 bases; unmatched junction nucleotides: 12. The CDR3 spells CAWSRRDRGQRSIQYF. The CDR3 DNA sequence: TGTGCCTGGAGCCGCCGGGACAGGGGGCAAAGGAGCATTCAGTACTTC.

V usage is TRBV2 and J usage is TRBJ1-5, with TRBD1 as a possible D gene (6 bases). In germline, CDR1 is SNHLY, CDR2 FYNNEI. V lost 5 bases and J lost 5, with 13 bases in between. The CDR3 loop spans 14 amino acids. The CDR3 bases are TGTGCCAGCAGTAGGTCAACAGGGTATCAGCCCCAGCATTTT. Encoded protein: CASSRSTGYQPQHF.

As DNA, the CDR3 is TGCAGTGCTAGGTCGCTAGCGGGGGACGAGCAGTACTTC. This codes for CSARSLAGDEQYF. The rearrangement links TRBV20-1 to TRBJ2-7; 10 bases are a match to TRBD2. V lost 3 bases and J lost 5; bases outside the gene matches: 4. Looked up from germline, CDR1 is DFQATT and CDR2 is SNEGSKA (reference sequence). The CDR3 has 13 residues.

This rearrangement joins TRBV2 to TRBJ2-1; 9 bases match TRBD2. The V segment lost 4 bases and the J segment 1 base; nucleotides outside the gene matches: 2. The CDR3 contains 15 residues. The germline CDR1 and CDR2 sequences are SNHLY and FYNNEI. Written as DNA, the CDR3 is TGTGCCAGCAGTGTTCTAGCGGGGTCCTACAATGAGCAGTTCTTC. Protein: CASSVLAGSYNEQFF.

The genes are TRBV19 and TRBJ1-1; weak D call: TRBD1 (5 bases). The CDR3 loop spans 12 amino acids. Per the germline V gene, CDR1 is LNHDA and CDR2 is SQIVND (reference sequence). The V end lost 7 bases, the J end lost 9 bases, and 15 bases lay between the germline ends. The CDR3 coding sequence is TGTGCCAGTATTGGGACCGTCGAAAAAGCTTTCTTT. Translation gives CASIGTVEKAFF.

The CDR3 spells CASSLVGGGAVLGSPLHF. In nucleotides, the CDR3 is TGTGCCAGCAGCTTAGTAGGAGGGGGCGCGGTCCTTGGTTCACCCCTCCACTTT. V and J are TRBV7-6 and TRBJ1-6; the match to TRBD1 covers 7 bases. The CDR3 contains 18 residues. Germline CDR1 and CDR2: SGHVS and FNYEAQ. J was trimmed by 9 bases and V by 1 base; bases with no gene match: 15.

This rearrangement joins TRBV12-3 or TRBV12-4 to TRBJ1-1; D possibly corresponds to TRBD1 (6 bases). V was cut by 6 bases and J by 6 bases, with 17 bases left in between. The length of the CDR3 is 14 residues. The chain's CDR3 is CASRRQATGAEAFF. The CDR3 DNA sequence: TGTGCCAGCAGACGACAGGCGACGGGGGCTGAAGCTTTCTTT.

J is TRBJ2-2 and V is TRBV5-6, with D possibly TRBD1 on 6 matching bases. The V and J ends lost 4 bases and 0 bases respectively, with 10 bases between them. The CDR3 is made up of 15 amino acids. Germline V gives CDR1 SGHDT, CDR2 YYEEEE. The CDR3 nucleotides are TGTGCCAGCAGCCGCCGGGACACGAACACCGGGGAGCTGTTTTTT. Its translation is CASSRRDTNTGELFF.

The chain carries TRBV5-1 and TRBJ2-3; TRBD2 matches at 8 bases. Trimming took 5 bases from V and 4 from J; bases not matched to a gene: 9. This CDR3 region has 15 residues. Germline V gene sequence: CDR1 SGHRS, CDR2 YFSETQ. CDR3 coding DNA: TGCGCCAGCAGACCGGGACTAGGGGACTCAGATACGCAGTATTTT. The encoded protein is CASRPGLGDSDTQYF.

V and J are TRBV5-8 and TRBJ2-7; D not resolved. Germline assignment: CDR1 SGHTS and CDR2 YDEGEE. V lost 0 bases to trimming and J lost 0 bases, with 10 bases between them. This CDR3 spans 15 amino acids. CDR3 protein: CASSLAGQFSYEQYF. The CDR3 nucleotides read TGTGCCAGCAGCTTGGCGGGCCAGTTCTCCTACGAGCAGTACTTC. Together with reference TRBV5-8 and TRBJ2-7, the CDR3 gives the full variable domain: EAGVTQSPTHLIKTRGQQATLRCSPISGHTSVYWYQQALGLGLQFLLWYDEGEERNRGNFPPRFSGRQFPNYSSELNVNALELEDSALYLCASSLAGQFSYEQYFGPGTRLTVT.

The V call is TRBV7-2, the J call TRBJ1-1; D perhaps matches TRBD1 (6 bases). CDR3 length: 14 amino acids. Between the trimmed V and J ends, which lost 5 bases and 2 bases, there was a span of 12 bases. Germline V gene sequence: CDR1 SGHTA, CDR2 FQGNSA. The CDR3 spells CASSPTGINTEAFF. The CDR3 bases are TGTGCCAGCAGCCCCACAGGGATCAACACTGAAGCTTTCTTT.

This rearrangement joins TRBV6-5 to TRBJ2-6, with TRBD1 matching 8 bases. This CDR3 has 19 residues. V shed 4 bases, J shed 5 bases, and the junction held 16 bases outside the gene matches. Germline V gives CDR1 MNHEY, CDR2 SVGAGI. The CDR3 coding sequence is TGTGCCAGCAGTTCAAGAGTTGGTACAGGGGGTGATCGGGCCAACGTCCTGACTTTC. As protein: CASSSRVGTGGDRANVLTF.

V usage is TRBV29-1 and J usage is TRBJ2-7; D unclear. This CDR3 region has 10 residues. Germline V gene lookup returns CDR1 SQVTM and CDR2 ANQGSEA. The V end lost 6 bases, the J end lost 3 bases, and 6 bases lay between the germline ends. The CDR3 loop reads CSVVVYEQYF. Here the CDR3 DNA reads TGCAGCGTGGTTGTCTACGAGCAGTACTTC.

This sequence joins TRBV2 and TRBJ1-4; D is ambiguous. The ends were cut back, 6 bases at V and 2 bases at J, with 7 bases in the middle. The germline V gene has CDR1 SNHLY and CDR2 FYNNEI. CDR3 length: 13 amino acids. The CDR3 DNA is TGTGCCAGCAGCCGGGCCACTAATGAAAAACTGTTTTTT. Translated: CASSRATNEKLFF. Full variable domain (remainder filled in from reference TRBV2 and TRBJ1-4): EPEVTQTPSHQVTQMGQEVILRCVPISNHLYFYWYRQILGQKVEFLVSFYNNEISEKSEIFDDQFSVERPDGSNFTLKIRSTKLEDSAMYFCASSRATNEKLFFGSGTQLSVL.

This chain links TRBV9 with TRBJ2-2; either TRBD1 or TRBD2 may supply D (5 bases each). CDR1 SGDLS and CDR2 YYNGEE come from the germline V gene. The CDR3 runs 15 residues. V dropped 3 bases and J dropped 6 bases, with 15 bases sitting between them. This CDR3 is CASSGLSGAAGELFF. The CDR3 DNA is TGTGCCAGCAGCGGTCTCTCCGGGGCTGCCGGGGAGCTGTTTTTT.

The chain carries TRBV29-1 and TRBJ2-5; the D gene is possibly TRBD2 (6 bases). The V gene's germline CDR1 is SQVTM and CDR2 ANQGSEA. This CDR3 has 14 amino acids. Trimming removed 6 bases from V and 4 bases from J, with 18 bases in between. CDR3 bases: TGCAGCGTGGACCGCGGGACCGGCGGAGAGACCCAGTACTTC. This translates into CSVDRGTGGETQYF.

The gene calls are TRBV20-1 and TRBJ2-1; TRBD1 might be the D (7 bases). V lost 5 bases and J 4 bases, leaving 21 bases between the germline ends. The germline gives CDR1 DFQATT, CDR2 SNEGSKA (reference sequence). This CDR3 contains 16 residues. DNA for the CDR3: TGCAGTGCTGAGACAACCAGGGGGGCGTGGTACAATGAGCAGTTCTTC. Translated: CSAETTRGAWYNEQFF.

The V and J genes are TRBV7-9 and TRBJ2-1, with 10 bases identical to TRBD1. Germline CDR1 SEHNR, CDR2 FQNEAQ (reference sequence). The CDR3 contains 16 residues. With 6 bases clipped from V and 7 bases from J, the junction kept 12 bases outside the gene matches. The CDR3 DNA follows: TGTGCCAGCAGTCCAAACCCCGGGACAGGGGCTAATGAGCAGTTCTTC. This codes for CASSPNPGTGANEQFF.

The rearrangement links TRBV20-1 to TRBJ2-5; TRBD2 agrees at 9 bases. Germline V gene sequence: CDR1 DFQATT, CDR2 SNEGSKA (reference sequence). V shed 0 bases and J 6 bases; nucleotides not matched to a gene: 8. CDR3 length equals 15 residues. CDR3 region: CSAREISGGGKTQYF. CDR3 bases: TGCAGTGCTAGAGAGATTAGCGGGGGAGGGAAGACCCAGTACTTC.

This clonotype was seen just once. This rearrangement joins TRBV5-1 to TRBJ2-3, with TRBD2 identical over 7 bases. The CDR3 has 14 residues. In germline, CDR1 is SGHRS, CDR2 YFSETQ. V shed 0 bases, J shed 5 bases, and the junction held 3 bases outside the gene matches. For the CDR3, the DNA is TGCGCCAGCAGCTTGGTCCAGCGGGGAGATACGCAGTATTTT. It translates to CASSLVQRGDTQYF. Variable domain in full (rest from reference TRBV5-1 and TRBJ2-3): KAGVTQTPRYLIKTRGQQVTLSCSPISGHRSVSWYQQTPGQGLQFLFEYFSETQRNKGNFPGRFSGRQFSNSRSEMNVSTLELGDSALYLCASSLVQRGDTQYFGPGTRLTVL.

This clonotype was seen only once. The rearrangement joins TRBV30 to TRBJ1-2, with 10 bases that match TRBD1. This CDR3 comprises 15 residues. Trimming at V came to 4 bases and at J to 6 bases, leaving 11 bases not matched to a gene. Germline values: CDR1 GTSNPN, CDR2 SVGIG (reference sequence). CDR3 loop: CAWTLSWDRGDGYTF. CDR3 coding DNA: TGTGCCTGGACCCTATCCTGGGACAGGGGCGATGGCTACACCTTC.

This clonotype has a handful of counts. The J gene is TRBJ2-1, the V gene TRBV6-2 or TRBV6-3; 9 nucleotides line up with TRBD1. The germline CDR1 and CDR2 sequences are MNHEY and SVGEGT. The junction had 5 bases not matched to a gene; V was cut back by 6 bases and J by 2 bases. The CDR3 consists of 15 residues. This CDR3 is CASRPTGGTYNEQFF. For the CDR3, the DNA is TGTGCCAGCAGACCCACAGGGGGCACCTACAATGAGCAGTTCTTC.

CDR3 loop: CASSPPRVGGYTF. The DNA for the CDR3 is TGTGCCAGCAGCCCCCCTCGGGTTGGCGGCTACACCTTC. V is TRBV6-5 and J is TRBJ1-2; the D is unclear. The CDR3 totals 13 residues. V was shortened by 6 bases and J by 8 bases, with 16 bases between the two germline ends. From germline, CDR1 is MNHEY and CDR2 SVGAGI.

In its sample, this clonotype was seen once. The rearrangement joins TRBV20-1 to TRBJ2-1; TRBD2 matches at 14 bases. J was trimmed by 3 bases and V by 5 bases; bases with no gene match: 3. CDR1 and CDR2 (germline): DFQATT, SNEGSKA (reference sequence). The CDR3 runs to 15 residues. The DNA for the CDR3 is TGCAGTGCTCAGACTAGCGGGGGGGACTACAATGAGCAGTTCTTC. Translated: CSAQTSGGDYNEQFF.

This chain connects TRBV3-1 to TRBJ1-2, with no clear D. Trimming left V 2 bases short and J 6 bases short, with 10 bases between. The CDR3 has 13 amino acids. CDR1 and CDR2 (germline): LGHDT, YNNKEL (reference sequence). CDR3 region: CASSQRESHGYTF. The CDR3 DNA is TGTGCCAGCAGCCAACGGGAGAGTCATGGCTACACCTTC. The full variable domain, with the rest looked up from reference TRBV3-1 and TRBJ1-2, is DTAVSQTPKYLVTQMGNDKSIKCEQNLGHDTMYWYKQDSKKFLKIMFSYNNKELIINETVPNRFSPKSPDKAHLNLHINSLELGDSAVYFCASSQRESHGYTFGSGTRLTVV.

This rearrangement joins TRBV12-3 or TRBV12-4 to TRBJ2-1; D unclear. The germline V and J ends were trimmed by 6 bases and 7 bases, with 10 bases remaining between them. The CDR3 covers 12 residues. Here the CDR3 DNA reads TGTGCCAGCAGCTATACTTTAAATGAGCAGTTCTTC. Translated: CASSYTLNEQFF.

V gene TRBV7-3 combines with J gene TRBJ2-1; 7 bases line up with TRBD1. The CDR3 consists of 13 residues. V gave up 5 bases and J gave up 5 bases; unmatched junction bases: 3. In germline, CDR1 is SGHTA, CDR2 FQGTGA. CDR3 loop: CASSTTGDNEQFF. CDR3 bases: TGTGCCAGCAGCACAACAGGGGACAATGAGCAGTTCTTC.

This clonotype was recorded only once. The rearrangement joins TRBV30 to TRBJ1-2, with D uncertain. Germline V lookup: CDR1 GTSNPN, CDR2 SVGIG (reference sequence). CDR3 length: 13 residues. Trimming shortened V by 0 bases and J by 3 bases, and 8 bases separated the two germline ends. The CDR3 DNA sequence: TGTGCCTGGAGTGTATCGTCGCACTATGGCTACACCTTC. Translating it yields CAWSVSSHYGYTF.

In its sample, this clonotype was seen a few times. The V call is TRBV3-1, the J call TRBJ1-2; 7 nucleotides align to TRBD1. Germline loops: CDR1 LGHDT, CDR2 YNNKEL (reference sequence). The CDR3 sequence is 15 residues long. Losses at the gene ends were 0 bases for V and 8 bases for J; bases not matched to a gene: 9. The CDR3 reads CASSQDLTGEGGYTF. The CDR3 DNA follows: TGTGCCAGCAGCCAAGATCTTACAGGGGAAGGGGGCTACACCTTC.

The J gene is TRBJ2-5, the V gene TRBV9; D uncertain. V lost 4 bases, J lost 0 bases, and 13 bases lay in between. Germline V CDR1 and CDR2: SGDLS, YYNGEE. This CDR3 region has 15 residues. The CDR3 DNA reads as TGTGCCAGCAGCCCAAACGGCTATTACCAAGAGACCCAGTACTTC. Encoded protein: CASSPNGYYQETQYF.

The V and J genes are TRBV12-3 or TRBV12-4 and TRBJ2-7; a weak D match, TRBD1 (6 bases). Trimming took 6 bases from V and 2 from J, leaving 14 bases between them. This CDR3 comprises 14 residues. The CDR3 DNA is TGTGCCAGCAGGTTAACCGGGACACCCTACGAGCAGTACTTC. Residues: CASRLTGTPYEQYF.